These T cell receptor beta chains were read from a single sample in a study of blood T cell repertoires in COVID-19. Libraries were prepared by immunoSEQ multiplex PCR; TCRdb keeps only in-frame clonotypes and omits some of them. The sample records about 98,000 clones, approximately 89% being singletons. Input material: peripheral blood. These receptors all stem from a man aged 45-65 years with acute or convalescent COVID-19. CDR3s include the opening cysteine and the closing phenylalanine or tryptophan. The D gene is left open where the match is weak. Rows may omit the clone size; those that give it use once, few, many or a size class.

clone_size j_call d_call v_call cdr3_nt cdr3_aa
- TRBJ2-1 TRBD2 TRBV20-1 TGCAGTGCTAGTGGGACTAGCGGGAGTAATGAGCAGTTCTTC CSASGTSGSNEQFF
- TRBJ2-7 TRBD1 TRBV11-3 TGTGCCAGCAGCTATACAGGGGCCGAGCAGTACTTC CASSYTGAEQYF
- TRBJ1-2 - TRBV14 TGTGCCAGCAGCCAAGATTACGCAGAAAACTATGGCTACACCTTC CASSQDYAENYGYTF
- TRBJ1-5 - TRBV2 TGTGCCAGCAGCCTAAGGGGGTATAGCAATCAGCCCCAGCATTTT CASSLRGYSNQPQHF
few TRBJ2-5 - TRBV9 TGTGCCAGCAGCGTCACCCGGGATAGAAGAGAGACCCAGTACTTC CASSVTRDRRETQYF
few TRBJ1-6 TRBD1 TRBV3-1/TRBV3-2 TGTGCCAGCAGCTCTCGGACAGGGACTTCACCCCTCCACTTT CASSSRTGTSPLHF
- TRBJ1-2 - TRBV29-1 TGCAGCGTGGGATTAGGACAGCTTAACTATGGCTACACCTTC CSVGLGQLNYGYTF
- TRBJ2-7 TRBD2 TRBV19 TGTGCCAGTAGCGGGGAGGGTACATACTCCTACGAGCAGTACTTC CASSGEGTYSYEQYF
- TRBJ2-2 TRBD2 TRBV5-1 TGCGCCAGCAGCTTGGAGGGACTAGCGGGAGGGGCACCCGGGGAGCTGTTTTTT CASSLEGLAGGAPGELFF
- TRBJ2-7 - TRBV9 TGTGCCAGCAGCGTAGACCCCTCTCAGGGGACGCAGTACTTC CASSVDPSQGTQYF
few TRBJ1-5 - TRBV12-5 TGTGCTAGTGGTTTAGGGGATCCTGGGATCAATCAGCCCCAGCATTTT CASGLGDPGINQPQHF
- TRBJ1-2 - TRBV27 TGTGCCAGCAGTTTATCGGACAGACCTAACTATGGCTACACCTTC CASSLSDRPNYGYTF
- TRBJ2-1 TRBD2 TRBV5-1 TGCGCCAGCAGCTTGAGCGGGGCGGCCCACAATGAGCAGTTCTTC CASSLSGAAHNEQFF
once TRBJ2-7 - TRBV5-1 TGCGCCAGCAGCTTGACGGGGGACGAGCAGTACTTC CASSLTGDEQYF
- TRBJ2-1 TRBD2 TRBV19 TGTGCCAGTAGTATAGGACTAGCCGGGACGTTTGAGCAGTTCTTC CASSIGLAGTFEQFF
many TRBJ2-1 TRBD1 TRBV19 TGTGCCAGTAGTATTTTAGGACAGGGAAGCAATGAGCAGTTCTTC CASSILGQGSNEQFF
- TRBJ2-7 TRBD1 TRBV6-5 TGTGCCAGCAGTCGACCGGGACAGGTGGTATACGAGCAGTACTTC CASSRPGQVVYEQYF
- TRBJ1-1 TRBD1 TRBV5-1 TGCGCCAGCCGGGACAGGGACTCCATGAACACTGAAGCTTTCTTT CASRDRDSMNTEAFF
- TRBJ1-1 - TRBV5-6 TGTGCCAGCAGCCCAGTTACAGGGACCACTGAAGCTTTCTTT CASSPVTGTTEAFF
- TRBJ1-5 - TRBV6-1 TGTGCCAGCAGTGAAGAAGGGCTAGGGAGTCAGCCCCAGCATTTT CASSEEGLGSQPQHF
- TRBJ1-6 TRBD1 TRBV7-9 TGTGCCAGCACCCCCGGGACAGGGAATTCACCCCTCCACTTT CASTPGTGNSPLHF
- TRBJ2-7 TRBD1 TRBV7-8 TGTGCCAGCAGCCCCCACCGGGACAGGGGCTCCTACGAGCAGTACTTC CASSPHRDRGSYEQYF